This T cell receptor beta chain was captured by sequencing in a study of identical twins. Template switching added a universal primer site; cDNA carried unique molecular identifiers. TCRdb re-analysed the 5' RACE reads in MiXCR, keeping a single row per CDR3 protein. This table holds approximately 210,000 distinct CDR3 sequences, 6.5% to 8% found once. Trimming took 1 base from V and 6 from J, leaving 6 bases between them. The CDR3 loop spans 12 amino acids. This clonotype has a count of ten or more. Separately, the same data were catalogued under a study of T cells expressing NK-cell markers. From that second work: Several of the experiments relied on an anti-gamma-delta TCR antibody so that only alpha-beta TCR T cells were sorted.

The chain recombines TRBV12-3 or TRBV12-4 with TRBJ1-2; no reliable D call. Sequenced input: CD8+ T cells sorted from blood. This receptor was identified in a woman aged 18-29 years in good health. In DNA, the CDR3 is TGTGCCAGCAGTTTAGGGGCCAATGGCTACACCTTC. It is translated as CASSLGANGYTF.